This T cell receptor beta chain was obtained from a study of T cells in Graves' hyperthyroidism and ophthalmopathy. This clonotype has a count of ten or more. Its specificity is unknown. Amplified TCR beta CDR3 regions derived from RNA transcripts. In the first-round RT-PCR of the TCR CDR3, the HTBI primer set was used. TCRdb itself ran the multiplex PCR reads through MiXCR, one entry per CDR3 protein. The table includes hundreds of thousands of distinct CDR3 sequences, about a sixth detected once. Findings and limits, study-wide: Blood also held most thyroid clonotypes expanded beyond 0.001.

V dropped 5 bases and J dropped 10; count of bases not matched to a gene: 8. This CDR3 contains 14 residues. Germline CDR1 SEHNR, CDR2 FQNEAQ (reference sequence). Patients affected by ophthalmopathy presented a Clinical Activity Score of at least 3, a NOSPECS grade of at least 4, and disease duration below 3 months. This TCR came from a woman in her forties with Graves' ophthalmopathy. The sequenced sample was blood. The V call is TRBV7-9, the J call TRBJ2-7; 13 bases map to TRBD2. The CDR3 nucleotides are TGTGCCAGCAGCCCCACCGGACTAGCGGGAGTACAGTACTTC. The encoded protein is CASSPTGLAGVQYF.